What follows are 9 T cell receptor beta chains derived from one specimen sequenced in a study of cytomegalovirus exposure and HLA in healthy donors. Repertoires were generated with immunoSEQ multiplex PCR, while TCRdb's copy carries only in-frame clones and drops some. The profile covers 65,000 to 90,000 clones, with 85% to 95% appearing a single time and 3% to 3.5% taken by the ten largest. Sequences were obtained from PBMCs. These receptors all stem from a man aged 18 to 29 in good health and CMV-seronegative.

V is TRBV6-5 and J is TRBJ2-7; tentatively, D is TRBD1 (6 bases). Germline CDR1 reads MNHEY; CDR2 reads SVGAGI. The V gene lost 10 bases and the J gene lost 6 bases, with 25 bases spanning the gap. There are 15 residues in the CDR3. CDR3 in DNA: TGTGCCACCTCTTTACAGGGACGAGGTTCTGGCGAGCAGTACTTC. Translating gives CATSLQGRGSGEQYF.

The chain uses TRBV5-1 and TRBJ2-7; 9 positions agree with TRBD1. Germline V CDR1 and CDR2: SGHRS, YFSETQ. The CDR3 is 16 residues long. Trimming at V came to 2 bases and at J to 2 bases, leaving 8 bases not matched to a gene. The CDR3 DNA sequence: TGCGCCAGCAGCTTTGCACAGGGGGCAGGAACCTACGAGCAGTACTTC. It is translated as CASSFAQGAGTYEQYF.

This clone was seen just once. CDR3 in amino acids: CASSWRGTSGDHEQFF. The CDR3 bases are TGTGCCAGCAGCTGGCGGGGGACTAGCGGGGATCATGAGCAGTTCTTC. The rearrangement links TRBV7-9 to TRBJ2-1, with 13 bases aligning to TRBD2. V was pared by 4 bases and J by 8 bases, with 8 bases of the junction left unmatched. This CDR3 spans 16 amino acids. Germline V CDR1 and CDR2: SEHNR, FQNEAQ (reference sequence).

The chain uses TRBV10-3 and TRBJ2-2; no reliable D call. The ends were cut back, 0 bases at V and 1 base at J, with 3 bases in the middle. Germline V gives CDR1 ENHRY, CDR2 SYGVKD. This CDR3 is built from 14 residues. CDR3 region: CAISESQNTGELFF. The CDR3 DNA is TGTGCCATCAGTGAGTCCCAGAACACCGGGGAGCTGTTTTTT.

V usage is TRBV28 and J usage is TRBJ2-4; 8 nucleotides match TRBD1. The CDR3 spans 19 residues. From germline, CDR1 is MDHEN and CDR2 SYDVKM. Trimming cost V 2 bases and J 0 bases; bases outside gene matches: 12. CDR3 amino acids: CASSLVGQGNWVAKNIQYF. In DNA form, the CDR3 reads TGTGCCAGCAGTTTAGTCGGACAGGGCAATTGGGTAGCCAAAAACATTCAGTACTTC.

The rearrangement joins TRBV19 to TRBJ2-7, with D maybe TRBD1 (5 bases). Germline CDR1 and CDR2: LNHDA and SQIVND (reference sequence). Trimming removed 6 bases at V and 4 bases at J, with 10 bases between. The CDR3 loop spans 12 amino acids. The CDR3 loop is CASRDPGYEQYF. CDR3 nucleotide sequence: TGTGCCAGTAGAGATCCAGGGTACGAGCAGTACTTC.

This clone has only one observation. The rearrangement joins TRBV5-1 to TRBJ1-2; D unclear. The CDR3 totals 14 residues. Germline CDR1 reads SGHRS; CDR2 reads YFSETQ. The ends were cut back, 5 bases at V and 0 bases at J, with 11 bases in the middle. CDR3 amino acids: CASSLDISNYGYTF. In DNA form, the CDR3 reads TGCGCCAGCAGTTTAGACATATCTAACTATGGCTACACCTTC.

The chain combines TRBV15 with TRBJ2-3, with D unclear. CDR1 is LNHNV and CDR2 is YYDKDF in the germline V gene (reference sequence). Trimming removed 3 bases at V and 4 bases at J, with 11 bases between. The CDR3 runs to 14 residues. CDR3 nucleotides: TGTGCCACCAGCAGCTACCCCCGGGCAGATACGCAGTATTTT. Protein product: CATSSYPRADTQYF. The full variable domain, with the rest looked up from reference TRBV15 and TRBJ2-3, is DAMVIQNPRYQVTQFGKPVTLSCSQTLNHNVMYWYQQKSSQAPKLLFHYYDKDFNNEADTPDNFQSRRPNTSFCFLDIRSPGLGDTAMYLCATSSYPRADTQYFGPGTRLTVL.

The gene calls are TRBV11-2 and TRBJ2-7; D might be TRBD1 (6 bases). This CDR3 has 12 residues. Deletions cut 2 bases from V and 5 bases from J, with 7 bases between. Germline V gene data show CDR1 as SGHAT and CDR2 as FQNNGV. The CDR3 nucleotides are TGTGCCAGCAGCTTAACAGGGCACGAGCAGTACTTC. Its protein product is CASSLTGHEQYF.